Here is one TCR beta chain with its context. Its antigen is as yet unknown. In the PCR, 60 Vbeta and 13 Jbeta primers were used. The data were produced by immunoSEQ multiplex PCR, yet TCRdb's version contains in-frame clones alone and is incomplete. The repertoire holds over 130,000 clones, 70% to 85% seen once, with approximately 1.3% in the top ten. These data originate in a study of cytomegalovirus exposure and HLA in healthy donors. The wider study: There were roughly 80 million unique TCRs (from HLA-typed donors) in an early data release.

Germline lookup yields CDR1 SGHDT and CDR2 YYEEEE. V was clipped by 4 bases and J by 4 bases, with 14 bases between them. This CDR3 comprises 14 residues. Findings and limits, study-wide: The study assumed roughly uniform donor sequencing depth for presence/absence analyses. The records held CMV serostatus as the only immune exposure information. Most subjects had HLA-A and HLA-B alleles reportedly predicted accurately by TCR beta sequences.

The TCR originated in a man aged 25 to 45 in good health and CMV-seropositive. V gene TRBV5-6 combines with J gene TRBJ1-2; D gene ambiguous. Specimen: PBMCs. This CDR3 is CASSHRSRFYGYTF. The CDR3 DNA follows: TGTGCCAGCAGCCATCGGAGCAGATTCTATGGCTACACCTTC. Filled out from reference TRBV5-6 and TRBJ1-2, the complete variable domain reads DAGVTQSPTHLIKTRGQQVTLRCSPKSGHDTVSWYQQALGQGPQFIFQYYEEEERQRGNFPDRFSGHQFPNYSSELNVNALLLGDSALYLCASSHRSRFYGYTFGSGTRLTVV.